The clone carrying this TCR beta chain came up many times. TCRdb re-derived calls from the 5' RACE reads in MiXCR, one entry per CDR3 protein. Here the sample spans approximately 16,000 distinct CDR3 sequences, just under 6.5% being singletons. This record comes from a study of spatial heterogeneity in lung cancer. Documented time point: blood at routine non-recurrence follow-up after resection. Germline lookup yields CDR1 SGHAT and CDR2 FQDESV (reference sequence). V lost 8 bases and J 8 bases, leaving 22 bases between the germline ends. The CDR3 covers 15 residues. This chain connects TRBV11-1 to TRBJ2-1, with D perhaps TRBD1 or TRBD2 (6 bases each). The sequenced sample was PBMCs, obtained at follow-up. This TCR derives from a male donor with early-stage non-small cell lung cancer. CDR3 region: CASRRGGGPSDEQFF. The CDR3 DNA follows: TGTGCCAGCCGGCGAGGGGGAGGCCCTTCGGATGAGCAGTTCTTC.